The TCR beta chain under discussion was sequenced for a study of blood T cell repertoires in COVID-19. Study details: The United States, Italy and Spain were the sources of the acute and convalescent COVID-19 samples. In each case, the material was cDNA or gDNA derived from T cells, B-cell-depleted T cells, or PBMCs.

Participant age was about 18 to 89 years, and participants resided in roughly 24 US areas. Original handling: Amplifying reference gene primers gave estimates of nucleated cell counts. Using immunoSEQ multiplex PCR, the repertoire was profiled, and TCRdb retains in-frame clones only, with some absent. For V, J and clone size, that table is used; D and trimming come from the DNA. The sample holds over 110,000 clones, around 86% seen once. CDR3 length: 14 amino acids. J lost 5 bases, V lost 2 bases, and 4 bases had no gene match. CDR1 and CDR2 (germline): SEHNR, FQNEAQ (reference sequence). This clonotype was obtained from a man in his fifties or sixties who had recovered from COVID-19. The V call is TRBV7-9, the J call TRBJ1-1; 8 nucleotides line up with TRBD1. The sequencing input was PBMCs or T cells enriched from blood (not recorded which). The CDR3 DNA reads TGTGCCAGCAGCTTACGACAGGGGAGGACTGAAGCTTTCTTT. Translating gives CASSLRQGRTEAFF.